The 23 T cell receptor beta chains in this list originate from one sample, sequenced in a study of cytomegalovirus exposure and HLA in healthy donors. The PCR had 60 Vbeta and 13 Jbeta primers. Data came from immunoSEQ multiplex PCR; TCRdb stores just in-frame clones and leaves some out. The data hold roughly 180,000 clones, with approximately 82% observed a single time. What was sequenced was PBMCs. Every receptor here comes from a girl aged 2-9 years in good health and CMV-seropositive.

The chain has TRBV5-4 and TRBJ2-1; 8 bases map to TRBD1. Germline trimming cut 0 bases from V and 10 bases from J; bases unmatched to any gene: 6. Germline CDR1 is SGHNT and CDR2 is YYREEE (reference sequence). The CDR3 totals 14 residues. CDR3 residues: CASSLDQGAREQFF. The CDR3 nucleotides are TGTGCCAGCAGCTTGGATCAGGGGGCACGAGAGCAGTTCTTC.

This clone was found once. V gene TRBV9 combines with J gene TRBJ1-1; a weak D match, TRBD1 (5 bases). The CDR3 totals 16 residues. Trimming stripped 0 bases from V and 6 bases from J, with 18 bases between. Germline V gene sequence: CDR1 SGDLS, CDR2 YYNGEE. The CDR3 is CASSVGAQGGVPEAFF. In DNA, the CDR3 is TGTGCCAGCAGCGTAGGGGCGCAGGGAGGTGTCCCTGAAGCTTTCTTT.

The genes are TRBV10-3 and TRBJ1-5, with D possibly being TRBD1 (5 bases). Germline values: CDR1 ENHRY, CDR2 SYGVKD. Trimming removed 2 bases at V and 3 bases at J, with 14 bases between. The CDR3 has 16 residues. For the CDR3, the DNA is TGTGCCATCAGTGAGGGGTTACGACAGAACAATCAGCCCCAGCATTTT. Encoded protein: CAISEGLRQNNQPQHF.

The J gene is TRBJ2-3, the V gene TRBV6-4; 12 bases agree with TRBD2. Germline V CDR1 and CDR2: MRHNA, SNTAGT. This CDR3 contains 15 residues. The junction had 7 bases not matched to a gene; V was cut back by 8 bases and J by 4 bases. The CDR3 bases are TGTGCCAGCTCCGTAGGGACTAGCGGGTCAGATACGCAGTATTTT. It translates to CASSVGTSGSDTQYF.

The chain combines TRBV5-1 with TRBJ2-3; the match to TRBD2 covers 7 bases. CDR1 is SGHRS, CDR2 YFSETQ, per germline. Trimming removed 2 bases from V and 2 bases from J; junction bases left unmatched: 5. The CDR3 length is 15 residues. The CDR3 is CASSFGLADTDTQYF. CDR3 coding DNA: TGCGCCAGCAGCTTTGGGCTAGCGGACACAGATACGCAGTATTTT.

The chain joins TRBV19 to TRBJ1-5; a possible D gene is TRBD1 (5 bases). Germline assignment: CDR1 LNHDA and CDR2 SQIVND (reference sequence). The CDR3 consists of 15 residues. Trimming removed 2 bases from V and 3 bases from J, with 11 bases in between. The CDR3 region is CASSISGSVNQPQHF. In DNA, the CDR3 is TGTGCCAGTAGTATATCAGGGTCAGTCAATCAGCCCCAGCATTTT.

This sequence joins TRBV2 and TRBJ2-3; maybe TRBD2 (5 bases). Germline V gene sequence: CDR1 SNHLY, CDR2 FYNNEI. With 6 bases removed from V and 8 bases from J, the gap between germline ends came to 12 bases. The CDR3 sequence is 12 residues long. The CDR3 nucleotides read TGTGCCAGCAGAGTCGGCGGGCGTACGCAGTATTTT. This gives the protein CASRVGGRTQYF.

The table lists this clone with a count of one. The rearrangement joins TRBV5-1 to TRBJ2-1; 11 nucleotides match TRBD2. The V and J ends lost 0 bases and 7 bases, in that order; junction bases with no gene match: 6. Looked up from germline, CDR1 is SGHRS and CDR2 is YFSETQ. CDR3 length equals 16 residues. CDR3 loop: CASSLVYSGRANEQFF. The CDR3 DNA reads TGCGCCAGCAGCTTGGTATATAGCGGGAGGGCTAATGAGCAGTTCTTC. Full variable domain (missing parts from reference TRBV5-1 and TRBJ2-1): KAGVTQTPRYLIKTRGQQVTLSCSPISGHRSVSWYQQTPGQGLQFLFEYFSETQRNKGNFPGRFSGRQFSNSRSEMNVSTLELGDSALYLCASSLVYSGRANEQFFGPGTRLTVL.

Regarding this clone: The junction departs from germline at one end; a sequencing error may be responsible. J is TRBJ2-2 and V is TRBV7-3, with a weak D call TRBD2 (6 bases). Germline V gene lookup returns CDR1 SGHTA and CDR2 FQGTGA. The CDR3 totals 16 residues. For the CDR3, the DNA is TGTTCCAGCAGCTTCTCCGGGACTTCGAACACCGGGGAGCTGTTTTTT. It yields the protein CSSSFSGTSNTGELFF.

V gene TRBV6-5 combines with J gene TRBJ2-7; D unresolved. The CDR3 is 14 amino acids. The germline gives CDR1 MNHEY, CDR2 SVGAGI. Trimming pared 5 bases from V and 2 bases from J, leaving 13 bases between. The CDR3 region has the DNA TGTGCCAGCAGTAGGAGAGGCCCCCCCTACGAGCAGTACTTC. Translated, it gives CASSRRGPPYEQYF.

In regard to this clone: At one end, the junction sequence differs from germline, possibly due to a read error. The chain combines TRBV13 with TRBJ2-1, with 9 bases lining up with TRBD1. This CDR3 region has 11 residues. The germline CDR1 and CDR2 sequences are PRHDT and FYEKMQ (reference sequence). DNA of the CDR3: TGTGCCAGCAGCTTACGACAGGGGGAGGTCTTC. This sequence encodes CASSLRQGEVF.

The chain joins TRBV5-1 to TRBJ2-1, with 7 bases aligning to TRBD1. The ends lost 0 bases at V and 6 bases at J; junction bases unmatched: 6. The V gene's germline CDR1 is SGHRS and CDR2 YFSETQ. CDR3 length equals 15 residues. Here the CDR3 DNA reads TGCGCCAGCAGCTTGGTGAAGGGGGCGATCAATGAGCAGTTCTTC. Protein product: CASSLVKGAINEQFF.

The genes are TRBV9 and TRBJ2-1; 7 nucleotides agree with TRBD2. Germline V gives CDR1 SGDLS, CDR2 YYNGEE. The CDR3 length is 17 residues. J was trimmed by 4 bases and V by 0 bases; bases with no gene match: 10. This CDR3 is CASSVGVGEGWYNEQFF. CDR3 DNA: TGTGCCAGCAGCGTAGGAGTAGGGGAGGGGTGGTACAATGAGCAGTTCTTC.

This chain joins TRBV19 and TRBJ1-5; TRBD1 aligns across 9 bases. Germline V gene data show CDR1 as LNHDA and CDR2 as SQIVND (reference sequence). The CDR3 loop spans 19 amino acids. Trimming took 3 bases from V and 3 from J; bases not matched to a gene: 15. Here the CDR3 DNA reads TGTGCCAGTAGTATCCGGAGTACAGGGGGCGTTCCATCCAATCAGCCCCAGCATTTT. Amino acids: CASSIRSTGGVPSNQPQHF.

The J gene is TRBJ1-6, the V gene TRBV4-1, with D unresolved. Germline V gives CDR1 MGHRA, CDR2 YSYEKL. The CDR3 totals 16 residues. The V end was cut by 2 bases, the J end by 5 bases, with 13 bases between. CDR3 residues: CASSQSPLRDNSPLHF. In DNA form, the CDR3 reads TGCGCCAGCAGCCAATCACCGCTGAGAGATAATTCACCCCTCCACTTT.

The DNA for the CDR3 is TGTGCCAGCAGTTCACCCACCCGGGGGAGCGCGGAGACCCAGTACTTC. Amino acids: CASSSPTRGSAETQYF. This chain joins TRBV28 and TRBJ2-5; D is possibly TRBD2 (6 bases). This CDR3 spans 16 amino acids. From germline, CDR1 is MDHEN and CDR2 SYDVKM. V dropped 4 bases and J dropped 5 bases, with 20 bases sitting between them.

The chain employs TRBV10-3 and TRBJ1-2, with unresolved D. The germline V gene has CDR1 ENHRY and CDR2 SYGVKD. The V end was cut by 0 bases, the J end by 2 bases, with 10 bases between. The CDR3 loop spans 15 amino acids. As DNA, the CDR3 is TGTGCCATCAGTGAGTCCGGCAGGCTAAACTATGGCTACACCTTC. Translation: CAISESGRLNYGYTF.

This clone was seen just once. J is TRBJ2-1 and V is TRBV6-1; D remains unclear. The CDR3 consists of 14 residues. V lost 9 bases and J lost 4, with 16 bases in between. CDR1 is MNHNS and CDR2 is SASEGT in the germline V gene. CDR3 in amino acids: CARPDSLPYNEQFF. For the CDR3, the DNA is TGTGCCAGACCTGACTCCCTCCCTTACAATGAGCAGTTCTTC.

The chain links TRBV6-1 to TRBJ2-7, with a tentative D call TRBD1 (6 bases). The CDR3 covers 15 residues. Trimming took off 6 bases at V and 0 bases at J, with 15 bases between the two ends. Germline V gene sequence: CDR1 MNHNS, CDR2 SASEGT. The CDR3 nucleotides read TGTGCCAGCAGCAGGACAGCCCTGAGCTCCTACGAGCAGTACTTC. Protein sequence: CASSRTALSSYEQYF.

This chain uses TRBV10-3 with TRBJ2-7, with 7 bases matching TRBD1. Trimming cost V 5 bases and J 6 bases; bases outside gene matches: 4. The CDR3 is 12 residues long. The germline gives CDR1 ENHRY, CDR2 SYGVKD. The CDR3 DNA is TGTGCCATCAGTTCCCACAGGGGCGAGCAGTACTTC. Its translation: CAISSHRGEQYF.

In its sample, this clone was seen once. The chain is built from TRBV7-2 and TRBJ1-5, with 9 nucleotides matching TRBD1. This CDR3 region has 18 residues. Trimming removed 3 bases from V and 0 bases from J; junction bases left unmatched: 9. Germline CDR1 SGHTA, CDR2 FQGNSA. The CDR3 loop is CASSLGTGWPYSNQPQHF. For the CDR3, the DNA is TGTGCCAGCAGCTTGGGGACAGGGTGGCCTTATAGCAATCAGCCCCAGCATTTT.

The CDR3 is CASSLTGGFQETQYF. In DNA form, the CDR3 reads TGTGCCAGCAGTTTGACGGGGGGATTCCAAGAGACCCAGTACTTC. The gene calls are TRBV6-5 and TRBJ2-5; TRBD2 matches 7 bases. Trimming took 4 bases from V and 1 from J; bases not matched to a gene: 6. Germline CDR1 is MNHEY and CDR2 is SVGAGI. The CDR3 is 15 amino acids.

The V call is TRBV15, the J call TRBJ2-7; D is uncertain. Germline values: CDR1 LNHNV, CDR2 YYDKDF (reference sequence). This CDR3 has 14 amino acids. V gave up 0 bases and J gave up 4 bases, with 10 bases separating them. CDR3 protein: CATSRDLSVYEQYF. The CDR3 DNA reads TGTGCCACCAGCAGAGATCTTTCGGTGTACGAGCAGTACTTC.